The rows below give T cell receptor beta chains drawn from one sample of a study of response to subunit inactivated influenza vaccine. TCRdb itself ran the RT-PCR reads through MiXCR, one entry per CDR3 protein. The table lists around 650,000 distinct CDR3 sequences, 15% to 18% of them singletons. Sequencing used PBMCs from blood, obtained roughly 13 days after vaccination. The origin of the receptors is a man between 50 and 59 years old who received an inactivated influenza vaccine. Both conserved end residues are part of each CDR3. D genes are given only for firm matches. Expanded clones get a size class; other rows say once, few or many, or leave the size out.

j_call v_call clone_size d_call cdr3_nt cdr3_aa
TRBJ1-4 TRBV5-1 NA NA TGCGCCAGCAGCTTGGAATTGGGAGAAAAACTGTTTTTT CASSLELGEKLFF
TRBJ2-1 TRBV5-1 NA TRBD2 TGCGCCAGCAGCTTAATCGGGAGGGCATACAATGAGCAGTTCTTC CASSLIGRAYNEQFF
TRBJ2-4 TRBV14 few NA TGTGCCAGCAGCCAGTTCATGGGAGAAAACATTCAGTACTTC CASSQFMGENIQYF
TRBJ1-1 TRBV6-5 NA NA TGTGCCAGCAGTTACAGACGAGGGAACACTGAAGCTTTCTTT CASSYRRGNTEAFF
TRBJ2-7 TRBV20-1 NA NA TGCAGTGCTAGAGCGCACGGGCCCTACGAGCAGTACTTC CSARAHGPYEQYF
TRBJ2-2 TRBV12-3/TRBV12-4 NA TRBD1 TGTGCCACCCCTTTAGGGACAGGGGCCAACACCGGGGAGCTGTTTTTT CATPLGTGANTGELFF
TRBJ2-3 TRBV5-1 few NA TGCGCCAGCAGCTTGAGGCGTGCGGGAACCACAGATACGCAGTATTTT CASSLRRAGTTDTQYF
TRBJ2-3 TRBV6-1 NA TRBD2 TGTGCCAGCTCGGGGACTAGCGGGGGGCCAGATACGCAGTATTTT CASSGTSGGPDTQYF
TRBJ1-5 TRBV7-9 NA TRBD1 TGTGCCAGCAGCCGAGGGGGCAGGTACAATCAGCCCCAGCATTTT CASSRGGRYNQPQHF
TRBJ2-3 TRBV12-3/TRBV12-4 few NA TGTGCCAGCACCCCGGGTATTCCAGTTGATACGCAGTATTTT CASTPGIPVDTQYF
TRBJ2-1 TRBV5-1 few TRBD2 TGCGCCAGCAGCCCGGGTACCGGGACTAAGTACAATGAGCAGTTCTTC CASSPGTGTKYNEQFF
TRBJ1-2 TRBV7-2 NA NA TGTGCCAGCAGCTTACCCTTTCGGGGTAACTATGGCTACACCTTC CASSLPFRGNYGYTF
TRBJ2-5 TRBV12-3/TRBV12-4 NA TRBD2 TGTGCCAGCAGGTCTAGCGGGGGACCGCGGGAGACCCAGTACTTC CASRSSGGPRETQYF
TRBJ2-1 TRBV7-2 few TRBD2 TGTGCCAGCAGCTTAGGCGGACTAGCGGGAGATAAGCAGTTCTTC CASSLGGLAGDKQFF
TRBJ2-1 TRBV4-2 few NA TGTGCCAGCAGCCAAGATCGAGGCAAGGGAGCAACTAGCTCCTACAATGAGCAGTTCTTC CASSQDRGKGATSSYNEQFF
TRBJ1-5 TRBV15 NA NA TGTGCCACCAGCAGAGATGTGCAATCCGAGCCCCAGCATTTT CATSRDVQSEPQHF
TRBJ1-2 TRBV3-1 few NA TGTGCCAGCAGCCAAGGCTCTTGGGGGCGTAACTATGGCTACACCTTC CASSQGSWGRNYGYTF
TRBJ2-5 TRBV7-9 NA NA TGTGCCAGCAGCTTAGGCCGGACAGTAACACGCGGGGAGACCCAGTACTTC CASSLGRTVTRGETQYF
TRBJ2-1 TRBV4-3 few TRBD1 TGCGCCAGCAGCCAAGGGACAGGGGGAGGTAATGAGCAGTTCTTC CASSQGTGGGNEQFF
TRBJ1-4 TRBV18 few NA TGTGCCAGCTCACCACCGGGTGAAAAACTGTTTTTT CASSPPGEKLFF
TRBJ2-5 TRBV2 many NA TGTGCCAGCAGTGGGGCAGGGGAAGAGACCCAGTACTTC CASSGAGEETQYF
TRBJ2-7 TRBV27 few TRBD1 TGTGCCAGCAGCGGTTACCAGGGACAGGGGGTCGAGCAGTACTTC CASSGYQGQGVEQYF
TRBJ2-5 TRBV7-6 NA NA TGTGCCAGCAGCCCTAGATTGACAGAGAAAGAGACCCAGTACTTC CASSPRLTEKETQYF
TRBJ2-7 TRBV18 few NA TGTGCCAGCTCACCGCGCGGGGATTACCTCTACGAGCAGTACTTC CASSPRGDYLYEQYF